The source of this TCR beta chain is a study of blood T cell repertoires in COVID-19 (dated by TCRdb to the early 2020s). With respect to the entire study: The collaborator samples originated in the United States, Italy and Spain and spanned the acute and convalescent phases of COVID-19. The prospective study material was composed of cDNA or gDNA derived from T cells, B-cell-depleted T cells, or PBMCs. The dataset comprised deeply sampled blood TCRbeta repertoires from subjects exposed to, actively infected with, or recovered from COVID-19. The repertoires were made available in a free public database intended to serve as a resource for research on the immune response to SARS-CoV-2. The samples were drawn from the first 160 participants of the ongoing ImmuneRACE study and from 1,254 subjects provided by 6 global collaborators. The sample metadata nearly always contained a de-identified subject ID, COVID-19 status, age in years and sex. Where HLA class I and class II types were available, the types were taken from metadata supplied by the sample provider, not from assay-based typing.

On this clone itself: Its specific antigen is unknown. No much larger clonotype is one base removed from it; base qualities were not supplied.

Compared with germline, V lacks 7 bases and J lacks 8 bases; bases without a gene match: 8. Based on the germline V gene, the CDR1 and CDR2 sequences are SNHLY and FYNNEI. Taken from cysteine to phenylalanine, the CDR3 has 14 residues. Of the read, only the CDR3 DNA is kept; its 42 bases are in frame from base 1. On the study overall, not on this receptor specifically: The amount of clinical and demographic metadata varied by source and participant and was provided uncurated.

TCRbeta CDR3 regions were amplified from genomic DNA using the immunoSEQ Assay, a bias-controlled multiplex PCR. The authors' analysis ran thus. The number of nucleated cells in each sample was estimated by amplification of reference gene primers within the assay. To quantify the absolute abundance of each unique TCRbeta CDR3 rearrangement, sequence reads were collapsed and filtered. Productive Simpson clonality was computed per sample as the square root of Simpson's diversity index over productive rearrangements. What TCRdb holds here is the immuneACCESS table cut down to in-frame rearrangements. Part of the clones is not present; checked against another copy, under half of the missing clones reflect an unresolved V gene, and the others are unexplained. V, J and clone size derive from that table, while D and trimming were established from the DNA sequence. The sample records 300,000 or so clones, more than 90% of which are singletons. The ten most abundant clones make up around 2.7% of the sample.

Participants in the prospective study were aged roughly 18 to 100 years, lived in about two dozen United States geographic areas, and enrolled through a virtual design. In the prospective study, participants were assigned to cohorts based on the clinical history participants reported in a screening survey and a study questionnaire. Recovered participants in ImmuneRACE Cohort 3 were defined by two consecutive negative NP/OP PCR tests, clearance by a healthcare professional, or resolution of symptoms. In the prospective study, whole blood, serum and a nasopharyngeal or oropharyngeal swab were collected from each participant by mobile phlebotomists. Prospective study participants could optionally give additional blood draws and questionnaires over an approximately 2-month period. Before DNA extraction, blood samples from the prospective study were shipped at room temperature or frozen.

The sequence was obtained from a man between 60 and 75 years old who had recovered from COVID-19. Specimen: PBMCs or T cells enriched from blood (not recorded which). The chain uses TRBV2 and TRBJ1-4, with TRBD1 matching 9 junction bases. The CDR3 amino acid sequence is: CASNMGQGGEKLFF. DNA sequence: TGTGCCAGCAATATGGGACAGGGAGGCGAAAAACTGTTTTTT. Extended through the reference TRBV2 and TRBJ1-4 proteins, this CDR3 yields the full variable domain: EPEVTQTPSHQVTQMGQEVILRCVPISNHLYFYWYRQILGQKVEFLVSFYNNEISEKSEIFDDQFSVERPDGSNFTLKIRSTKLEDSAMYFCASNMGQGGEKLFFGSGTQLSVL.